The 21 T cell receptor beta chains presented below share a single source sample, sequenced in a study of blood T cell repertoires in COVID-19. The table came from immunoSEQ multiplex PCR; TCRdb's copy has only in-frame clones and leaves some out. The sample has under 450,000 clones; around 91% are singletons. Sequences were obtained from peripheral blood. The receptors derive from a woman aged 40 to 50 with COVID-19, enrolled during active disease.

This sequence joins TRBV6-1 and TRBJ2-7, with TRBD2 identical over 9 bases. Germline CDR1 reads MNHNS; CDR2 reads SASEGT. V trimming: 4 bases; J trimming: 1 base; junction bases outside the gene matches: 8. This CDR3 region has 16 residues. In DNA, the CDR3 is TGTGCCAGCAGTGCGGCGCCTAGCGGGATTTCCTACGAGCAGTACTTC. The encoded protein is CASSAAPSGISYEQYF.

The V and J genes are TRBV5-8 and TRBJ1-6, with D uncertain. The V gene lost 6 bases and the J gene lost 6 bases, with 10 bases spanning the gap. This CDR3 is built from 13 residues. Germline CDR1 SGHTS, CDR2 YDEGEE. The CDR3: CASTLVANSPLHF. The CDR3 DNA reads as TGTGCCAGCACCCTGGTGGCTAATTCACCCCTCCACTTT.

This rearrangement joins TRBV29-1 to TRBJ2-7; perhaps TRBD2 as D (5 bases). CDR1 and CDR2 from the germline V gene are SQVTM and ANQGSEA. The ends were cut back, 4 bases at V and 6 bases at J, with 10 bases in the middle. The CDR3 consists of 11 residues. In DNA, the CDR3 is TGCAGCGTTGCCCAAAGCGGCGAGCAGTACTTC. Translation: CSVAQSGEQYF.

The chain is built from TRBV27 and TRBJ1-1; 7 bases align to TRBD1. This CDR3 is built from 13 residues. CDR1 and CDR2 from the germline V gene are MNHEY and SMNVEV (reference sequence). Trimming removed 3 bases from V and 5 bases from J; junction bases left unmatched: 3. CDR3 amino acids: CASSFAQGTEAFF. The CDR3 region has the DNA TGTGCCAGCAGTTTCGCACAGGGGACTGAAGCTTTCTTT.

The J gene is TRBJ1-1, the V gene TRBV5-5, with D possibly being TRBD1 (5 bases). The V end was cut by 0 bases, the J end by 0 bases, with 12 bases between. CDR3 length equals 16 residues. In germline, CDR1 is SGHKS, CDR2 YYEKEE (reference sequence). CDR3 sequence reads: CASSLVVGLMNTEAFF. DNA of the CDR3: TGTGCCAGCAGCTTGGTCGTGGGGCTAATGAACACTGAAGCTTTCTTT.

As regards this clone: The sample holds other DNA sequences that translate to the same CDR3. The CDR3 reads CASSIRGTEAFF. For the CDR3, the DNA is TGTGCCAGTAGTATAAGGGGTACTGAAGCTTTCTTT. The chain is built from TRBV19 and TRBJ1-1; perhaps TRBD1 as D (5 bases). CDR3 length: 12 amino acids. Trimming pared 2 bases from V and 5 bases from J, leaving 6 bases between. CDR1 and CDR2 from the germline V gene are LNHDA and SQIVND (reference sequence).

The chain has TRBV29-1 and TRBJ1-1, with D hard to call. The CDR3 is 13 amino acids. In germline, CDR1 is SQVTM, CDR2 ANQGSEA. The CDR3 is CTSSALLNTEAFF. CDR3 DNA: TGCACCTCCTCCGCGCTTCTAAACACTGAAGCTTTCTTT.

The chain uses TRBV19 and TRBJ1-5; D is possibly TRBD1 (5 bases). The V end lost 11 bases, the J end lost 9 bases, and 17 bases lay between the germline ends. This CDR3 is 12 amino acids long. Germline V gene sequence: CDR1 LNHDA, CDR2 SQIVND (reference sequence). CDR3 protein: CAATDGHRPQHF. CDR3 sequence (DNA): TGTGCCGCCACGGACGGACATAGGCCCCAGCATTTT. The whole variable domain, filled in from reference TRBV19 and TRBJ1-5, reads DGGITQSPKYLFRKEGQNVTLSCEQNLNHDAMYWYRQDPGQGLRLIYYSQIVNDFQKGDIAEGYSVSREKKESFPLTVTSAQKNPTAFYLCAATDGHRPQHFGDGTRLSIL.

Of note for this clone: Other DNA variants within this sample encode the same CDR3. The V gene is TRBV5-1, the J gene TRBJ2-3; 13 bases fit TRBD2. CDR3 length: 15 amino acids. Trimming took 3 bases from V and 3 from J; bases not matched to a gene: 1. Germline V gene sequence: CDR1 SGHRS, CDR2 YFSETQ. The CDR3 sequence: CASSWTSGGTDTQYF. DNA of the CDR3: TGCGCCAGCAGCTGGACTAGCGGGGGAACAGATACGCAGTATTTT.

The chain is built from TRBV28 and TRBJ2-7; 9 bases are shared with TRBD2. With 5 bases clipped from V and 3 bases from J, the junction kept 8 bases outside the gene matches. The length of the CDR3 is 15 residues. Germline loops: CDR1 MDHEN, CDR2 SYDVKM. The CDR3 reads CASSPQLAGNYEQYF. The CDR3 nucleotides read TGTGCCAGCAGTCCCCAGCTAGCGGGGAACTACGAGCAGTACTTC. Looking up the rest from reference TRBV28 and TRBJ2-7 gives the full variable domain: DVKVTQSSRYLVKRTGEKVFLECVQDMDHENMFWYRQDPGLGLRLIYFSYDVKMKEKGDIPEGYSVSREKKERFSLILESASTNQTSMYLCASSPQLAGNYEQYFGPGTRLTVT.

The V and J genes are TRBV28 and TRBJ1-3, with D perhaps matching TRBD1 (5 bases). The CDR3 is made up of 18 amino acids. V was cut by 3 bases and J by 0 bases, with 18 bases left in between. Per the germline V gene, CDR1 is MDHEN and CDR2 is SYDVKM. The CDR3: CASSFPGGGALSGNTIYF. The CDR3 nucleotides read TGTGCCAGCAGTTTCCCCGGAGGAGGGGCCCTCTCTGGAAACACCATATATTTT.

In the case of this clone: The identical CDR3 is also encoded by other nucleotide sequences in the sample. The chain is built from TRBV5-1 and TRBJ2-5; D possibly corresponds to TRBD1 (5 bases). The CDR3 is made up of 14 amino acids. CDR1 and CDR2 (germline): SGHRS, YFSETQ. V shed 1 base and J shed 5 bases, with 12 bases lying between them. DNA of the CDR3: TGCGCCAGCAGCTTGAGGGGCCTGGGGGAGACCCAGTACTTC. Its protein product is CASSLRGLGETQYF. Full variable domain (missing parts from reference TRBV5-1 and TRBJ2-5): KAGVTQTPRYLIKTRGQQVTLSCSPISGHRSVSWYQQTPGQGLQFLFEYFSETQRNKGNFPGRFSGRQFSNSRSEMNVSTLELGDSALYLCASSLRGLGETQYFGPGTRLLVL.

The CDR3 DNA sequence: TGTGCCAGCAGTCGCACGGGTAACAACTATGGCTACACCTTC. Amino acid sequence: CASSRTGNNYGYTF. This chain links TRBV6-2 or TRBV6-3 with TRBJ1-2; D is unclear. Germline lookup yields CDR1 MNHEY and CDR2 SVGEGT. The CDR3 runs to 14 residues. V dropped 5 bases and J dropped 2 bases, with 12 bases sitting between them.

This chain links TRBV6-2 or TRBV6-3 with TRBJ1-2; D gene ambiguous. Per germline, CDR1 MNHEY and CDR2 SVGEGT. This CDR3 has 13 amino acids. The V gene lost 2 bases and the J gene lost 5 bases, with 9 bases spanning the gap. CDR3 region: CASSYDTGYGYTF. The CDR3 region has the DNA TGTGCCAGCAGTTACGATACGGGTTATGGCTACACCTTC.

This chain links TRBV21-1 with TRBJ1-2. TRBV21-1 is labeled a pseudogene. The CDR3 consists of 13 residues. CDR3 nucleotides: TGTGCCAGCAGCAAAGGACTAAGGTATGGCTACACCTTC. It is translated as CASSKGLRYGYTF.

The chain uses TRBV7-9 and TRBJ2-7; TRBD1 matches at 7 bases. The length of the CDR3 is 15 residues. Germline V gene sequence: CDR1 SEHNR, CDR2 FQNEAQ (reference sequence). Trimming at V came to 2 bases and at J to 3 bases, leaving 7 bases not matched to a gene. The CDR3 coding sequence is TGTGCCAGCAGCTTACCCCGAGGGGACAGCTACGAGCAGTACTTC. Protein sequence: CASSLPRGDSYEQYF.

This clone was observed a few times. This chain links TRBV7-9 with TRBJ1-3; no firm D call. The germline CDR1 and CDR2 sequences are SEHNR and FQNEAQ (reference sequence). The CDR3 has 17 amino acids. V was clipped by 4 bases and J by 0 bases, with 16 bases between them. This CDR3 reads CASSYSPRLISGNTIYF. The CDR3 region has the DNA TGTGCCAGCAGCTATTCGCCCAGGTTAATCTCTGGAAACACCATATATTTT. Drawing the rest from reference TRBV7-9 and TRBJ1-3, the complete variable domain is DTGVSQNPRHKITKRGQNVTFRCDPISEHNRLYWYRQTLGQGPEFLTYFQNEAQLEKSRLLSDRFSAERPKGSFSTLEIQRTEQGDSAMYLCASSYSPRLISGNTIYFGEGSWLTVV.

The DNA of the CDR3 is TGCGCCAGCAGCCGACGGGAGAATTTAGCGGGAGGGGTATACGAGCAGTACTTC. Its translation: CASSRRENLAGGVYEQYF. The chain links TRBV4-1 to TRBJ2-7; TRBD2 matches 11 bases. The germline V gene encodes CDR1 MGHRA and CDR2 YSYEKL. The junction had 15 bases not matched to a gene; V was cut back by 4 bases and J by 4 bases. The CDR3 has 18 amino acids.

The chain has TRBV27 and TRBJ2-2; TRBD1 matches 9 bases. The germline V gene encodes CDR1 MNHEY and CDR2 SMNVEV (reference sequence). The junction had 1 base not matched to a gene; V was cut back by 4 bases and J by 4 bases. The CDR3 consists of 14 residues. CDR3 amino acids: CASSWDRATGELFF. As DNA, the CDR3 is TGTGCCAGCAGTTGGGACAGGGCCACCGGGGAGCTGTTTTTT.

This clone occurred once. The chain combines TRBV6-2 or TRBV6-3 with TRBJ2-1, with TRBD1 as a possible D gene (6 bases). V was shortened by 7 bases and J by 6 bases, with 22 bases between the two germline ends. Germline V CDR1 and CDR2: MNHEY, SVGEGT. CDR3 length: 16 residues. In DNA, the CDR3 is TGTGCCAGCACCCCACGAGGGGGAATGGCTTTCAATGAGCAGTTCTTC. Protein sequence: CASTPRGGMAFNEQFF.

The chain employs TRBV5-1 and TRBJ2-1; 8 nucleotides align to TRBD2. The CDR3 consists of 13 residues. The V gene's germline CDR1 is SGHRS and CDR2 YFSETQ. V was pared by 4 bases and J by 8 bases, with 5 bases of the junction left unmatched. The CDR3 here is CASSIGLADEQFF. The DNA for the CDR3 is TGCGCCAGCAGCATAGGACTAGCCGATGAGCAGTTCTTC.